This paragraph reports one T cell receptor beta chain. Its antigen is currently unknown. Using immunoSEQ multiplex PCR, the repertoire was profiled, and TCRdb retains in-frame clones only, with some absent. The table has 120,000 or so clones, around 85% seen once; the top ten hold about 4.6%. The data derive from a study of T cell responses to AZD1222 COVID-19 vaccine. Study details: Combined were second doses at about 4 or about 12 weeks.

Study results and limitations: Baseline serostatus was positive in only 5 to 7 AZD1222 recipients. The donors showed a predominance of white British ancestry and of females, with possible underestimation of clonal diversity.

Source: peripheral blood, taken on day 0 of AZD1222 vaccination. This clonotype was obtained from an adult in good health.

The CDR3 nucleotides are TGTGCCAGTACCGGACAGGGGGCTAGGAGCTATGGCTACACCTTC. Translated, it gives CASTGQGARSYGYTF. V gene TRBV19 combines with J gene TRBJ1-2; TRBD1 matches 11 bases. The CDR3 length is 15 residues. V trimming: 7 bases; J trimming: 4 bases; junction bases outside the gene matches: 8. Germline V gene sequence: CDR1 LNHDA, CDR2 SQIVND (reference sequence). The full variable domain, rest sourced from reference TRBV19 and TRBJ1-2, is DGGITQSPKYLFRKEGQNVTLSCEQNLNHDAMYWYRQDPGQGLRLIYYSQIVNDFQKGDIAEGYSVSREKKESFPLTVTSAQKNPTAFYLCASTGQGARSYGYTFGSGTRLTVV.